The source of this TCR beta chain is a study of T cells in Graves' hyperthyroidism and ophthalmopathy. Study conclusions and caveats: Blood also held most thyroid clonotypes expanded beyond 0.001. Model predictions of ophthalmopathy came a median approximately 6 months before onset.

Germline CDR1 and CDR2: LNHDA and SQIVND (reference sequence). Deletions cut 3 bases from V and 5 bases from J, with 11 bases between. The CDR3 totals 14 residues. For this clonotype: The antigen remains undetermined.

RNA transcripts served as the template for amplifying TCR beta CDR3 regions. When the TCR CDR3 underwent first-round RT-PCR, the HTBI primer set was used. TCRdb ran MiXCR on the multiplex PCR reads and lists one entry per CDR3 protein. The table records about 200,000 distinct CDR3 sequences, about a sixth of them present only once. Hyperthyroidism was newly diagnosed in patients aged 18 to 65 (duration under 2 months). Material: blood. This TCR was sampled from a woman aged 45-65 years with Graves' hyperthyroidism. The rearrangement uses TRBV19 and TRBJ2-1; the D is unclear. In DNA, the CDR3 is TGTGCCAGTAGTATTACGTCGGGTAACAATGAGCAGTTCTTC. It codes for CASSITSGNNEQFF.